Following are 7 T cell receptor beta chains from one sample sequenced in a study of cytomegalovirus exposure and HLA in healthy donors. The primer mix had 60 Vbeta and 13 Jbeta primers. Data came from immunoSEQ multiplex PCR; TCRdb stores just in-frame clones and leaves some out. The table includes tens of thousands of clones, roughly 78% detected once. Sequenced sample: PBMCs. These receptors were collected from a male donor in good health and CMV-seropositive.

CDR3 protein: CASSLGASDEQFF. The CDR3 bases are TGTGCCAGCAGCTTAGGAGCTAGCGATGAGCAGTTCTTC. The chain joins TRBV13 to TRBJ2-1, with D maybe TRBD2 (6 bases). The CDR3 contains 13 residues. Looked up from germline, CDR1 is PRHDT and CDR2 is FYEKMQ (reference sequence). The ends were cut back, 0 bases at V and 8 bases at J, with 8 bases in the middle. The full variable domain, with the rest looked up from reference TRBV13 and TRBJ2-1, is AAGVIQSPRHLIKEKRETATLKCYPIPRHDTVYWYQQGPGQDPQFLISFYEKMQSDKGSIPDRFSAQQFSDYHSELNMSSLELGDSALYFCASSLGASDEQFFGPGTRLTVL.

The chain is built from TRBV27 and TRBJ2-3; D perhaps matches TRBD2 (5 bases). V was shortened by 6 bases and J by 5 bases, with 18 bases between the two germline ends. This CDR3 has 15 residues. Looked up from germline, CDR1 is MNHEY and CDR2 is SMNVEV (reference sequence). The CDR3 nucleotides are TGTGCCAGCAGCCTCGGTCTAGCTCGTCAAGATACGCAGTATTTT. This encodes CASSLGLARQDTQYF.

The J gene is TRBJ1-5, the V gene TRBV5-1; D gene unclear. There are 13 residues in the CDR3. The V gene lost 4 bases and the J gene lost 5 bases, with 10 bases spanning the gap. Germline values: CDR1 SGHRS, CDR2 YFSETQ. As DNA, the CDR3 is TGCGCCAGCAGCCCTACCTTTGATCAGCCCCAGCATTTT. Its translation is CASSPTFDQPQHF.

The V call is TRBV6-1, the J call TRBJ1-2, with D tentatively TRBD1 (5 bases). The CDR3 runs 13 residues. Germline assignment: CDR1 MNHNS and CDR2 SASEGT. V lost 7 bases and J 0 bases, leaving 9 bases between the germline ends. CDR3 bases: TGTGCCAGCAACGGGGGTACTAACTATGGCTACACCTTC. Protein: CASNGGTNYGYTF.

This chain connects TRBV6-1 to TRBJ1-5, with TRBD1 matching 7 bases. The CDR3 consists of 15 residues. CDR1 is MNHNS and CDR2 is SASEGT in the germline V gene. V shed 5 bases, J shed 4 bases, and the junction held 8 bases outside the gene matches. CDR3 in amino acids: CASSNHRGPNQPQHF. The CDR3 coding sequence is TGTGCCAGCAGTAATCACAGGGGCCCTAATCAGCCCCAGCATTTT.

This rearrangement joins TRBV11-2 to TRBJ1-1; maybe TRBD1 (5 bases). CDR1 is SGHAT, CDR2 FQNNGV, per germline. Between the trimmed V and J ends, which lost 2 bases and 1 base, there was a span of 11 bases. The CDR3 extends over 15 amino acids. The CDR3, as DNA: TGTGCCAGCAGCTTACGCAGGGCCGGGAACACTGAAGCTTTCTTT. Translation: CASSLRRAGNTEAFF.

The chain combines TRBV9 with TRBJ1-3, with 8 bases fitting TRBD1. The CDR3 consists of 17 residues. Germline trimming cut 3 bases from V and 0 bases from J; bases unmatched to any gene: 8. CDR1 and CDR2 from the germline V gene are SGDLS and YYNGEE. The CDR3 coding sequence is TGTGCCAGCAGCGCCCGACAGGGGCCCAGCTCTGGAAACACCATATATTTT. Translating gives CASSARQGPSSGNTIYF.